This TCR beta chain is from a study of shared clonotypes between healthy human individuals. A note on this clone: The same CDR3 can be traced to other DNA sequences in this sample.

The CDR3 runs 15 residues. V lost 0 bases and J lost 0, with 5 bases in between. Looked up from germline, CDR1 is LGHNA and CDR2 is YSLEER. Generated by immunoSEQ multiplex PCR, the TCRdb table keeps only in-frame clones and is missing some. The sample includes some 2 million clones, approximately 95% of them seen just once. As defined, naive CD8 cells were CD45RO-negative and positively selected for CCR7, with terminally differentiated effector memory CD45RA+ cells excluded. The sample comprised naive CD8+ T cells sorted from blood. The rearrangement joins TRBV4-3 to TRBJ1-4; D might be TRBD1 (5 bases). The clonotype comes from a man younger than 30 in good health. Here the CDR3 reads CASSQDRATNEKLFF. CDR3 sequence (DNA): TGCGCCAGCAGCCAAGACAGGGCAACTAATGAAAAACTGTTTTTT.